This entry lists 24 T cell receptor beta chains sequenced from one sample in a study of T cells in Graves' hyperthyroidism and ophthalmopathy. Amplified regions were TCR beta CDR3 sequences from RNA transcripts. The HTBI primer set drove a first-round RT-PCR of the TCR CDR3. TCRdb passed the multiplex PCR reads through MiXCR, listing each CDR3 protein once. The table includes roughly 500,000 distinct CDR3 sequences, around 46% detected once. The sequenced sample was peripheral blood or thyroid tissue (not recorded which). The receptors stem from an adult woman with Graves' disease, either hyperthyroidism or ophthalmopathy (not recorded which).

V usage is TRBV11-2 and J usage is TRBJ2-2, with TRBD2 as a possible D gene (6 bases). CDR3 length equals 13 residues. CDR1 SGHAT and CDR2 FQNNGV come from the germline V gene. V lost 6 bases to trimming and J lost 6 bases, with 11 bases between them. CDR3 amino acids: CASSGGIAGELFF. DNA of the CDR3: TGTGCCAGCAGTGGAGGGATCGCCGGGGAGCTGTTTTTT.

The chain employs TRBV19 and TRBJ1-2; a possible D gene is TRBD1 (5 bases). CDR3 size: 12 residues. Germline CDR1 reads LNHDA; CDR2 reads SQIVND (reference sequence). Trimming cost V 6 bases and J 7 bases, with 12 bases left between them. The CDR3 loop is CASRGLGAGYTF. The CDR3 DNA is TGTGCCAGTAGGGGTTTAGGGGCTGGCTACACCTTC.

In this sample, this clonotype turned up many times. The chain recombines TRBV5-8 with TRBJ1-4; maybe TRBD1 (5 bases). V was shortened by 4 bases and J by 6 bases, with 16 bases between the two germline ends. There are 15 residues in the CDR3. From germline, CDR1 is SGHTS and CDR2 YDEGEE. In nucleotides, the CDR3 is TGTGCCAGCAGCCTCCCCGGGGACGGAGATGAAAAACTGTTTTTT. This sequence encodes CASSLPGDGDEKLFF.

This clonotype appeared many times. The V gene is TRBV5-8, the J gene TRBJ2-7; D may be TRBD1 or TRBD2 (5 bases each). The CDR3 is 14 residues long. V gave up 7 bases and J gave up 3 bases, with 17 bases separating them. Per germline, CDR1 SGHTS and CDR2 YDEGEE. The CDR3 nucleotides read TGTGCCAGCGCGAGGTCCGGGGCGGACTACGAGCAGTACTTC. Its protein is CASARSGADYEQYF.

CDR3 sequence: CATSTRGPGEAFF. The CDR3 DNA reads TGTGCCACCAGCACAAGGGGACCCGGGGAAGCTTTCTTT. The genes are TRBV15 and TRBJ1-1, with D possibly matching TRBD1 (5 bases). The CDR3 loop spans 13 amino acids. V dropped 4 bases and J dropped 8 bases, with 14 bases sitting between them. Germline V gene sequence: CDR1 LNHNV, CDR2 YYDKDF (reference sequence).

The chain carries TRBV19 and TRBJ1-5, with 8 bases lining up with TRBD1. The CDR3 has 15 amino acids. The germline CDR1 and CDR2 sequences are LNHDA and SQIVND (reference sequence). Trimming at V came to 3 bases and at J to 6 bases, leaving 7 bases not matched to a gene. The CDR3 DNA sequence: TGTGCCAGTAGTATGGGGACAGGAAGAGGTCAGCCCCAGCATTTT. Protein sequence: CASSMGTGRGQPQHF. The entire variable domain, with the rest obtained from reference TRBV19 and TRBJ1-5, is as follows: DGGITQSPKYLFRKEGQNVTLSCEQNLNHDAMYWYRQDPGQGLRLIYYSQIVNDFQKGDIAEGYSVSREKKESFPLTVTSAQKNPTAFYLCASSMGTGRGQPQHFGDGTRLSIL.

This clonotype was seen repeatedly, ten times or more. The rearrangement links TRBV15 to TRBJ2-7; D is ambiguous. This CDR3 is built from 14 residues. V lost 1 base and J lost 6, with 13 bases in between. Germline V CDR1 and CDR2: LNHNV, YYDKDF (reference sequence). The CDR3 nucleotides are TGTGCCACCAGCAGAGTGGGGTTTTCAGGCGAGCAGTACTTC. The encoded protein is CATSRVGFSGEQYF.

The chain uses TRBV10-3 and TRBJ2-2; TRBD1 might be the D (5 bases). This CDR3 region has 14 residues. Trimming removed 6 bases from V and 5 bases from J, with 13 bases in between. Germline V lookup: CDR1 ENHRY, CDR2 SYGVKD. CDR3 region: CAIRGPLETGELFF. CDR3 DNA sequence: TGTGCCATCAGGGGGCCATTAGAGACCGGGGAGCTGTTTTTT.

This clonotype was recorded many times. The chain couples TRBV2 to TRBJ2-2; D unresolved. The germline CDR1 and CDR2 sequences are SNHLY and FYNNEI. V was clipped by 10 bases and J by 5 bases, with 8 bases between them. The CDR3 is made up of 11 amino acids. CDR3 protein: CATTETGELFF. The CDR3 DNA reads as TGTGCCACCACCGAAACCGGGGAGCTGTTTTTT.

The J gene is TRBJ2-7, the V gene TRBV10-1; TRBD1 matches at 11 bases. V lost 5 bases, J lost 5 bases, and 14 bases stayed unmatched. CDR1 is WNHNN, CDR2 SYGVQD, per germline (reference sequence). The CDR3 length is 17 residues. This CDR3 reads CASSQSPWTGGDHEQYF. CDR3 DNA: TGCGCCAGCAGTCAAAGTCCTTGGACAGGGGGCGACCACGAGCAGTACTTC.

The chain uses TRBV7-8 and TRBJ2-7, with D tentatively TRBD2 (6 bases). Germline loops: CDR1 SGHVS, CDR2 FQNEAQ. V dropped 5 bases and J dropped 6 bases, with 11 bases sitting between them. This CDR3 spans 12 amino acids. The CDR3 sequence: CASSITGVEQYF. The CDR3 bases are TGTGCCAGCAGCATAACGGGGGTCGAGCAGTACTTC.

This clonotype was seen at least ten times. This rearrangement joins TRBV7-9 to TRBJ1-4; 7 bases map to TRBD1. CDR1 and CDR2 (germline): SEHNR, FQNEAQ (reference sequence). The CDR3 spans 15 residues. The J segment lost 0 bases and the V segment lost 6 bases, leaving 4 bases of the junction unmatched. This CDR3 reads CASRKQGATNEKLFF. CDR3 sequence (DNA): TGTGCCAGCAGAAAGCAGGGGGCAACTAATGAAAAACTGTTTTTT.

As to this clonotype: The conserved closing phenylalanine or tryptophan is absent in this CDR3, likely reflecting a read error. It is unclear where the CDR3 begins or ends on the DNA, so no DNA is shown, and the CDR3 is as TCRdb lists it. V and J are TRBV7-3 and TRBJ1-1. The germline V gene encodes CDR1 SGHTA and CDR2 FQGTGA. The CDR3 numbers 11 amino acids, ends counted. CDR3 residues: CASSLTGTNVY.

The rearrangement joins TRBV10-2 to TRBJ1-6; perhaps TRBD1 as D (6 bases). The germline V gene encodes CDR1 WSHSY and CDR2 SAAADI. V lost 6 bases and J lost 15, with 24 bases in between. The CDR3 length is 15 residues. CDR3 region: CASRSGAQNSPLLHF. The CDR3 nucleotides are TGCGCCAGCAGATCGGGGGCGCAAAATTCACCCCTCCTCCACTTT.

This clonotype was found a few times. The chain carries TRBV2 and TRBJ1-6, with D possibly TRBD1 on 6 matching bases. CDR1 is SNHLY, CDR2 FYNNEI, per germline. This CDR3 region has 15 residues. The V gene lost 4 bases and the J gene lost 10 bases, with 17 bases spanning the gap. CDR3 DNA: TGTGCCAGCAGTGGTGAGGGACATGGGTCCTCACCCCTCCACTTT. Translated, it gives CASSGEGHGSSPLHF.

A few counts support this clonotype. This rearrangement joins TRBV18 to TRBJ1-5; no firm D call. V shed 5 bases and J shed 5 bases, with 10 bases lying between them. Germline CDR1 is KGHSH and CDR2 is LQKENI. This CDR3 has 13 amino acids. CDR3 residues: CASSGVEDQPQHF. In DNA form, the CDR3 reads TGTGCCAGCTCAGGGGTGGAAGATCAGCCCCAGCATTTT.

This clonotype was seen repeatedly, ten times or more. The chain uses TRBV20-1 and TRBJ2-5, with 8 bases aligning to TRBD1. CDR3 length: 14 amino acids. The trim removed 4 bases at V and 2 bases at J, leaving 6 bases unmatched. CDR1 and CDR2 from the germline V gene are DFQATT and SNEGSKA (reference sequence). The chain's CDR3 is CSAKTGVPQETQYF. Here the CDR3 DNA reads TGCAGTGCTAAGACAGGGGTTCCACAAGAGACCCAGTACTTC.

The V gene is TRBV9, the J gene TRBJ2-7; D possibly matches TRBD1 or TRBD2 (5 bases each). The V gene lost 3 bases and the J gene lost 12 bases, with 22 bases spanning the gap. The CDR3 totals 14 residues. Germline CDR1 is SGDLS and CDR2 is YYNGEE. In DNA form, the CDR3 reads TGTGCCAGCAGCGGATCCCGGGACGGGGACGGGCGGTACTTC. Encoded protein: CASSGSRDGDGRYF.

This clonotype was observed many times. J is TRBJ2-7 and V is TRBV5-1; unclear D gene. Trimming cost V 0 bases and J 2 bases, with 21 bases left between them. CDR1 and CDR2 (germline): SGHRS, YFSETQ. The CDR3 loop spans 18 amino acids. The CDR3 nucleotides read TGCGCCAGCAGCTTGGGTTTTAATTTTGAACCCTCAGCCTACGAGCAGTACTTC. It is translated as CASSLGFNFEPSAYEQYF. Based on the CDR3 plus reference TRBV5-1 and TRBJ2-7, the full variable domain is KAGVTQTPRYLIKTRGQQVTLSCSPISGHRSVSWYQQTPGQGLQFLFEYFSETQRNKGNFPGRFSGRQFSNSRSEMNVSTLELGDSALYLCASSLGFNFEPSAYEQYFGPGTRLTVT.

The sample holds a few counts of this clonotype. This chain links TRBV6-5 with TRBJ1-3; D gene uncertain. Between the trimmed V and J ends, which lost 0 bases and 4 bases, there was a span of 13 bases. The length of the CDR3 is 16 residues. Germline loops: CDR1 MNHEY, CDR2 SVGAGI. The chain's CDR3 is CASSYSFGEAGNTIYF. CDR3 sequence (DNA): TGTGCCAGCAGTTACTCTTTCGGGGAAGCGGGAAACACCATATATTTT.

This clonotype was observed a handful of times. A read error may account for a junction end that differs from germline. The rearrangement links TRBV20-1 to TRBJ1-6; D unclear. The CDR3 spans 14 residues. CDR1 is DFQATT, CDR2 SNEGSKA, per germline (reference sequence). The CDR3 coding sequence is TGCAGTGCCAGACGAAGGAGGGAGGGTTCACCCTTCCACTTT. Residues: CSARRRREGSPFHF.

This clonotype came up many times. The chain combines TRBV30 with TRBJ1-5; D is unclear. The CDR3 spans 13 residues. Trimming removed 0 bases at V and 7 bases at J, with 10 bases between. Germline V gene data show CDR1 as GTSNPN and CDR2 as SVGIG (reference sequence). The CDR3 region is CAWSVLGGQPQHF. CDR3 in DNA: TGTGCCTGGAGTGTGCTGGGTGGCCAGCCCCAGCATTTT.

The chain combines TRBV2 with TRBJ1-6; 9 positions match TRBD1. The CDR3 has 15 residues. Germline V lookup: CDR1 SNHLY, CDR2 FYNNEI. Trimming took 6 bases from V and 9 from J; bases not matched to a gene: 9. DNA for the CDR3: TGTGCCAGCAGGGACTCCGGGACAGGGACTTCACCCCTCCACTTT. Translation: CASRDSGTGTSPLHF. Full variable domain (rest looked up from reference TRBV2 and TRBJ1-6): EPEVTQTPSHQVTQMGQEVILRCVPISNHLYFYWYRQILGQKVEFLVSFYNNEISEKSEIFDDQFSVERPDGSNFTLKIRSTKLEDSAMYFCASRDSGTGTSPLHFGNGTRLTVT.

The chain combines TRBV10-3 with TRBJ2-7, with 10 positions matching TRBD1. V shed 6 bases, J shed 5 bases, and the junction held 7 bases outside the gene matches. Germline V gives CDR1 ENHRY, CDR2 SYGVKD. The CDR3 is 14 amino acids. CDR3 loop: CAISGGTGEDEQYF. The CDR3 DNA sequence: TGTGCCATCAGCGGGGGGACAGGGGAAGACGAGCAGTACTTC.